This T cell receptor beta chain was profiled in a study of regulatory T cells in long-lasting Graves disease. About the study: The term persistent Graves' disease signified upward of 5 years on antithyroid drugs with positive TSH receptor antibodies. Study-level findings and limits: Persistent disease preferred TRBV28, TRBJ1-2 and TRBJ2-5.

The TCR beta library used iRepertoire HTBI primers with Arm-PCR amplification of CDR3. TCRdb analysed the multiplex PCR reads with MiXCR anew, one entry per CDR3 protein. The sample shows roughly 500,000 distinct CDR3 sequences, about 20% of them seen only once. Stated time point: persistent/refractory GD, antithyroid drugs over 5 years with positive TRAb. PBMC RNA was the source of the TCR library. V dropped 5 bases and J dropped 8 bases, with 21 bases sitting between them. This CDR3 region has 14 residues. Germline-derived CDR1 and CDR2 are DFQATT and SNEGSKA (reference sequence). This clonotype was detected ten times or more. Its antigen is not identified.

V and J are TRBV20-1 and TRBJ1-2; tentatively, D is TRBD1 (5 bases). The receptor was isolated from a female donor with Graves disease. The input for sequencing was peripheral blood mononuclear cells (PBMCs), taken when the disease was refractory, from a patient treated with antithyroid drugs. CDR3 DNA: TGCAGTGCTCCGTCCGGACAAGGGTTTGAAGGCTACACCTTC. This codes for CSAPSGQGFEGYTF.